This entry lists 5 T cell receptor beta chains sequenced from one sample in a study of blood T cell repertoires in COVID-19. The data were produced by immunoSEQ multiplex PCR, yet TCRdb's version contains in-frame clones alone and is incomplete. The table includes about 160,000 clones, more than 75% detected once. Sequenced material: peripheral blood. The source of these receptors is a woman between 50 and 59 years old with COVID-19, enrolled during active disease.

The chain employs TRBV5-1 and TRBJ2-7; 8 bases fit TRBD1. Unmatched junction bases numbered 6, after V lost 2 bases and J lost 5 bases. CDR1 and CDR2 (germline): SGHRS, YFSETQ. The CDR3 spans 14 residues. The CDR3 DNA follows: TGCGCCAGCAGCTTATGGACAGGGACCCACGAGCAGTACTTC. It is translated as CASSLWTGTHEQYF.

As for this clone: The sample carries other DNA sequences with the same CDR3. This chain uses TRBV18 with TRBJ2-5, with D hard to call. Per the germline V gene, CDR1 is KGHSH and CDR2 is LQKENI. V lost 3 bases and J 5 bases, leaving 4 bases between the germline ends. The CDR3 spans 11 residues. CDR3 amino acids: CASSPSETQYF. CDR3 bases: TGTGCCAGCTCACCGTCGGAGACCCAGTACTTC. Drawing the rest from reference TRBV18 and TRBJ2-5, the complete variable domain is NAGVMQNPRHLVRRRGQEARLRCSPMKGHSHVYWYRQLPEEGLKFMVYLQKENIIDESGMPKERFSAEFPKEGPSILRIQQVVRGDSAAYFCASSPSETQYFGPGTRLLVL.

V gene TRBV10-3 combines with J gene TRBJ2-1; 13 nucleotides line up with TRBD2. Trimming took 0 bases from V and 4 from J; bases not matched to a gene: 9. In germline, CDR1 is ENHRY, CDR2 SYGVKD. CDR3 length: 19 residues. The CDR3 DNA reads TGTGCCATCAGTGAGTCCCAGACTAGCGGGGGGTCACCTTACAATGAGCAGTTCTTC. Protein product: CAISESQTSGGSPYNEQFF.

The chain employs TRBV19 and TRBJ1-2; 7 bases match TRBD1. With 9 bases clipped from V and 5 bases from J, the junction kept 6 bases outside the gene matches. Per the germline V gene, CDR1 is LNHDA and CDR2 is SQIVND (reference sequence). The CDR3 is 12 amino acids. This CDR3 is CASTKGQYGYTF. CDR3 DNA sequence: TGTGCCAGCACCAAGGGACAGTATGGCTACACCTTC.

The gene calls are TRBV21-1 and TRBJ2-2; the table's D call, TRBD1, has no DNA check behind it. TRBV21-1 is noted as a pseudogene. CDR3 size: 19 residues. The CDR3 region is CASSKVVAGQGTFTGELFF. Written as DNA, the CDR3 is TGTGCCAGCAGCAAAGTCGTCGCGGGTCAGGGGACCTTCACCGGGGAGCTGTTTTTT.